The T cell receptor (beta chain) under discussion was sequenced for a study of OX40 agonist ivuxolimab in advanced cancers. The CDR3 is 14 residues long. Germline V gene sequence: CDR1 SGHAT, CDR2 FQNNGV. The V gene lost 5 bases and the J gene lost 5 bases, with 16 bases spanning the gap. Assay used: immunoSEQ multiplex PCR; TCRdb lists only in-frame clones, some missing. There are over 85,000 clones in the sample; around 84% occur only once, and 1% to 1.3% lies in the top ten. The sample was CD4+ or CD8+ T cells sorted from blood, taken in a trial of the OX40 agonist ivuxolimab. V is TRBV11-2 and J is TRBJ2-7; perhaps TRBD1 as D (5 bases). This receptor was identified in an adult with an advanced solid tumor such as melanoma, head and neck, liver or kidney cancer. CDR3 sequence reads: CASSPYTGGHEQYF. Here the CDR3 DNA reads TGTGCCAGCAGCCCCTACACAGGCGGCCACGAGCAGTACTTC.